A selection of T cell receptor beta chains follows, all from one sample in a study of spatial heterogeneity in lung cancer. TCRdb reprocessed the 5' RACE reads with MiXCR, giving one entry per CDR3 protein. The table shows over 15,000 distinct CDR3 sequences, with around 5.9% occurring only once. The sample was PBMCs, taken at follow-up. These receptor sequences come from a male donor with early-stage non-small cell lung cancer. The CDR3 runs from the conserved cysteine through the conserved F or W. The D gene is left open where the match is weak. Clone size is stated in some rows and not others, as once, few, many or a class when expanded.

j_call | clone_size | d_call | v_call | cdr3_aa | cdr3_nt
TRBJ2-1 | many | - | TRBV12-3/TRBV12-4 | CASISRDEQFF | TGTGCCAGCATAAGTAGGGATGAGCAGTTCTTC
TRBJ2-2 | many | TRBD2 | TRBV19 | CASTVAGRNTGELFF | TGTGCCAGTACGGTAGCGGGGCGGAACACCGGGGAGCTGTTTTTT
TRBJ1-3 | - | - | TRBV9 | CASSERSWAVSSGNTIYF | TGTGCCAGCAGCGAGCGTAGCTGGGCAGTCTCCTCTGGAAACACCATATATTTT
TRBJ2-3 | - | - | TRBV6-6 | CASSYGRSSDTQYF | TGTGCCAGCAGTTACGGTAGGAGTTCAGATACGCAGTATTTT
TRBJ2-6 | many | TRBD1 | TRBV7-9 | CASSGQVTRSGANVLTF | TGTGCCAGCAGCGGACAGGTTACCCGTTCTGGGGCCAACGTCCTGACTTTC
TRBJ1-1 | many | - | TRBV7-3 | CASSLNGENTEAFF | TGTGCCAGCAGCTTAAATGGGGAAAACACTGAAGCTTTCTTT
TRBJ2-7 | many | TRBD1 | TRBV4-1 | CASSQDPGQGASHEQYF | TGCGCCAGCAGCCAAGATCCCGGACAGGGGGCGTCCCACGAGCAGTACTTC
TRBJ2-5 | few | TRBD1 | TRBV6-2/TRBV6-3 | CASSYSTGGLMETQYF | TGTGCCAGCAGTTACTCGACAGGGGGGCTGATGGAGACCCAGTACTTC
TRBJ2-2 | many | TRBD2 | TRBV7-9 | CATVAGLAGGSGTGELFF | TGTGCCACCGTCGCGGGACTAGCGGGAGGATCAGGCACCGGGGAGCTGTTTTTT
TRBJ2-3 | many | - | TRBV4-2 | CASSPLGERDTQYF | TGTGCCAGCAGCCCCCTGGGTGAGAGAGATACGCAGTATTTT
TRBJ2-3 | many | - | TRBV9 | CASSVAPDRNTDTQYF | TGTGCCAGCAGCGTAGCCCCAGACAGAAACACAGATACGCAGTATTTT
TRBJ1-5 | many | - | TRBV18 | CASSPTAGYSNQPQHF | TGTGCCAGCTCACCGACGGCGGGGTATAGCAATCAGCCCCAGCATTTT
TRBJ2-5 | many | - | TRBV5-1 | CASSLEEGQETQYF | TGCGCCAGCAGCTTGGAAGAAGGTCAAGAGACCCAGTACTTC
TRBJ2-5 | many | TRBD1 | TRBV28 | CASSPPDRGRRETQYF | TGTGCCAGCAGTCCACCAGACAGGGGGCGAAGGGAGACCCAGTACTTC
TRBJ2-2 | many | TRBD1 | TRBV5-1 | CASSFKGAAGELFF | TGCGCCAGCAGCTTCAAGGGGGCGGCCGGGGAGCTGTTTTTT
TRBJ2-5 | - | - | TRBV6-6 | CASILSLAQETQYF | TGTGCCAGCATCTTATCCCTAGCGCAAGAGACCCAGTACTTC
TRBJ1-2 | few | - | TRBV6-6 | CASSPKGGGYGYTF | TGTGCCAGCAGTCCGAAGGGGGGGGGCTATGGCTACACCTTC
TRBJ2-2 | once | - | TRBV4-1 | CASSQWAGTGELFF | TGCGCCAGCAGCCAGTGGGCAGGGACCGGGGAGCTGTTTTTT
TRBJ1-4 | many | - | TRBV28 | CASSGLEGGGEKLFF | TGTGCCAGCAGTGGCCTCGAGGGGGGCGGTGAAAAACTGTTTTTT
TRBJ2-3 | few | TRBD1 | TRBV20-1 | CSVQGAPASTDTQYF | TGCAGTGTACAGGGGGCACCGGCTAGCACAGATACGCAGTATTTT
TRBJ2-7 | many | - | TRBV20-1 | CSAPPGWPETSYEQYF | TGCAGTGCACCGCCCGGCTGGCCGGAAACTTCCTACGAGCAGTACTTC
TRBJ2-1 | many | - | TRBV4-1 | CASSQDSRAGSSIRSNEQFF | TGCGCCAGCAGCCAAGATTCTCGGGCGGGATCTTCTATCCGTAGCAATGAGCAGTTCTTC
TRBJ1-2 | many | TRBD1 | TRBV12-3/TRBV12-4 | CASSPTADRAKREGYTF | TGTGCCAGCAGCCCAACCGCGGACAGGGCCAAGAGAGAGGGCTACACCTTC
TRBJ2-1 | few | TRBD2 | TRBV7-9 | CASSPPLRLAVYNEQFF | TGTGCCAGCAGCCCACCTCTCCGACTAGCGGTTTACAATGAGCAGTTCTTC
TRBJ2-7 | many | - | TRBV6-5 | CASSPWGSWDTGEQYF | TGTGCCAGCAGCCCCTGGGGGAGCTGGGATACCGGGGAGCAGTACTTC
TRBJ2-4 | many | - | TRBV6-2/TRBV6-3 | CASRPTGKNIQYF | TGTGCCAGCAGGCCGACTGGCAAAAACATTCAGTACTTC
TRBJ1-1 | many | - | TRBV5-1 | CASSLEGDGTEAFF | TGCGCCAGCAGCTTGGAAGGGGATGGGACTGAAGCTTTCTTT
TRBJ2-2 | many | TRBD1 | TRBV6-1 | CASSPTGSAGELFF | TGTGCCAGCAGTCCGACAGGGTCCGCCGGGGAGCTGTTTTTT
TRBJ2-2 | many | - | TRBV7-3 | CASSLYNTGELFF | TGTGCCAGCAGCCTATACAACACCGGGGAGCTGTTTTTT
TRBJ1-4 | - | TRBD1 | TRBV24-1 | CATSDTTGTNEKLFF | TGTGCCACCAGTGACACGACAGGGACTAATGAAAAACTGTTTTTT
TRBJ2-7 | many | TRBD1 | TRBV5-1 | CASSFDRAYEQYF | TGCGCCAGCAGCTTTGACAGGGCCTACGAGCAGTACTTC
TRBJ2-3 | many | TRBD2 | TRBV10-3 | CAISKAGDRADTQYF | TGTGCCATCAGCAAGGCGGGAGATAGGGCAGATACGCAGTATTTT
TRBJ1-1 | many | - | TRBV6-2/TRBV6-3 | CASSSRGRALTEAFF | TGTGCCAGCAGTTCCCGGGGCAGGGCCCTCACTGAAGCTTTCTTT
TRBJ2-6 | many | - | TRBV10-3 | CAISATVSGANVLTF | TGTGCCATCAGTGCCACAGTGTCAGGGGCCAACGTCCTGACTTTC
TRBJ1-1 | many | - | TRBV4-1 | CASSPAQRGTEAFF | TGCGCCAGCAGCCCTGCGCAGCGTGGCACTGAAGCTTTCTTT
TRBJ2-7 | many | - | TRBV6-5 | CASSYSLGGSSYEQYF | TGTGCCAGCAGTTACTCGCTGGGGGGTAGCTCCTACGAGCAGTACTTC
TRBJ1-5 | many | TRBD1 | TRBV10-3 | CAIGGQDSSNQPQHF | TGTGCCATCGGGGGACAGGACTCTAGCAATCAGCCCCAGCATTTT
TRBJ2-7 | medium-sized | - | TRBV3-1 | CASARGPRFEQYF | TGTGCCAGCGCTCGGGGACCCCGTTTCGAGCAGTACTTC
TRBJ2-5 | medium-sized | - | TRBV29-1 | CSADSRARETQYF | TGCAGCGCCGACTCCAGGGCCAGGGAGACCCAGTACTTC
TRBJ1-2 | many | - | TRBV12-3/TRBV12-4 | CASGENYGYTF | TGTGCCAGCGGGGAAAACTATGGCTACACCTTC
TRBJ1-5 | few | - | TRBV7-2 | CASSLQGNQPQHF | TGTGCCAGCAGCTTACAGGGCAATCAGCCCCAGCATTTT
TRBJ2-1 | many | - | TRBV6-5 | CASSYDYEQFF | TGTGCCAGCAGTTACGACTATGAGCAGTTCTTC
TRBJ1-2 | - | TRBD1 | TRBV28 | CASSLSGLSGQGAHYGYTF | TGTGCCAGCAGTTTATCCGGGCTGAGTGGACAGGGGGCGCACTATGGCTACACCTTC
TRBJ1-5 | many | TRBD1 | TRBV12-3/TRBV12-4 | CASSMWGQGEGQPQHF | TGTGCCAGCAGTATGTGGGGACAGGGAGAAGGTCAGCCCCAGCATTTT
TRBJ2-7 | many | - | TRBV2 | CASTPLSYFEQYF | TGTGCCAGCACCCCCCTATCGTACTTCGAGCAGTACTTC
TRBJ2-1 | many | TRBD2 | TRBV4-2 | CASSRASGRGDNEQFF | TGTGCCAGCAGCCGGGCTAGCGGGAGAGGGGACAATGAGCAGTTCTTC
TRBJ2-6 | many | TRBD2 | TRBV27 | CASSFSSGASVGANVLTF | TGTGCCAGCAGTTTCTCCAGCGGGGCGTCTGTTGGGGCCAACGTCCTGACTTTC
TRBJ2-6 | - | - | TRBV18 | CASSPPSGANVLTF | TGTGCCAGCTCACCACCATCTGGGGCCAACGTCCTGACTTTC
TRBJ2-7 | many | - | TRBV11-2 | CASSLGAGTPYEQYF | TGTGCCAGCAGCTTAGGGGCGGGGACCCCCTACGAGCAGTACTTC
TRBJ2-6 | medium-sized | - | TRBV28 | CASGVSGANVLTF | TGTGCCAGCGGCGTTTCTGGGGCCAACGTCCTGACTTTC
TRBJ2-3 | few | - | TRBV23-1 | CASSLRSSDTQYF | TGCGCCAGCAGTCTCCGTTCCTCAGATACGCAGTATTTT
TRBJ2-1 | many | - | TRBV25-1 | CASSEYSGNEQFF | TGTGCCAGCAGTGAATATAGCGGCAATGAGCAGTTCTTC
TRBJ2-1 | many | TRBD1 | TRBV28 | CASSLSGQGQNEQFF | TGTGCCAGCAGTTTATCAGGACAGGGTCAGAATGAGCAGTTCTTC